Each of the 24 T cell receptor beta chains below was sequenced from the same sample in a study of T cell changes during pregnancy in multiple sclerosis. Assay: immunoSEQ multiplex PCR; the TCRdb copy retains only in-frame clones and omits some. The sample lists around 57,000 clones, around 90% occurring once. The sequenced sample was peripheral blood, obtained in the second trimester of pregnancy. The receptors originated from a female donor with multiple sclerosis, enrolled in a pregnancy study.

The chain couples TRBV28 to TRBJ1-2; no clear D gene. Germline CDR1 and CDR2: MDHEN and SYDVKM. The CDR3 is 10 residues long. V was clipped by 5 bases and J by 8 bases, with 6 bases between them. CDR3 sequence: CASSDKGYTF. CDR3 nucleotides: TGTGCCAGCAGTGACAAGGGCTACACCTTC.

V and J are TRBV5-6 and TRBJ1-2; D might be TRBD1 (6 bases). Germline lookup yields CDR1 SGHDT and CDR2 YYEEEE. The CDR3 is made up of 13 amino acids. V lost 4 bases and J lost 4, with 11 bases in between. CDR3 sequence reads: CASSLGQTYGYTF. DNA of the CDR3: TGTGCCAGCAGCCTAGGACAGACCTATGGCTACACCTTC.

The chain links TRBV20-1 to TRBJ1-1; D might be TRBD1 (6 bases). Germline V gene sequence: CDR1 DFQATT, CDR2 SNEGSKA (reference sequence). The V end was cut by 7 bases, the J end by 5 bases, with 11 bases between. The CDR3 has 11 residues. CDR3: CSVPGVTEAFF. The CDR3 DNA is TGCAGTGTCCCAGGGGTTACTGAAGCTTTCTTT.

This clone has a single count. The gene calls are TRBV9 and TRBJ2-2; 9 nucleotides agree with TRBD1. The length of the CDR3 is 16 residues. V gave up 1 base and J gave up 3 bases; unmatched junction bases: 4. The V gene's germline CDR1 is SGDLS and CDR2 YYNGEE. CDR3 in amino acids: CASSVRGDRDTGELFF. For the CDR3, the DNA is TGTGCCAGCAGCGTACGCGGGGACAGGGACACCGGGGAGCTGTTTTTT.

This chain connects TRBV27 to TRBJ2-7, with 9 bases identical to TRBD1. Per the germline V gene, CDR1 is MNHEY and CDR2 is SMNVEV (reference sequence). Losses at the gene ends were 5 bases for V and 5 bases for J; bases not matched to a gene: 16. The CDR3 totals 17 residues. CDR3 in DNA: TGTGCCAGCAGTCGCGGGCGTTTTGGGGGACAGGGAAACGAGCAGTACTTC. This gives the protein CASSRGRFGGQGNEQYF.

V and J are TRBV21-1 and TRBJ1-1; the table's D call TRBD1 went unverified against the DNA. TRBV21-1 is given as a pseudogene. The CDR3 covers 14 residues. The chain's CDR3 is CASSTEDRATEAFF. In nucleotides, the CDR3 is TGTGCCAGCAGCACGGAGGACAGGGCCACTGAAGCTTTCTTT.

The chain employs TRBV5-1 and TRBJ1-2, with 8 bases fitting TRBD1. This CDR3 has 13 residues. The V gene end was trimmed by 4 bases and the J gene end by 10 bases; junction bases not matched to a gene: 9. The germline V gene has CDR1 SGHRS and CDR2 YFSETQ. CDR3 coding DNA: TGCGCCAGCAGCCTCGGACAGGGAATGGTCTACACCTTC. Translation: CASSLGQGMVYTF. The full variable domain, in which reference TRBV5-1 and TRBJ1-2 provide the parts outside the CDR3, is KAGVTQTPRYLIKTRGQQVTLSCSPISGHRSVSWYQQTPGQGLQFLFEYFSETQRNKGNFPGRFSGRQFSNSRSEMNVSTLELGDSALYLCASSLGQGMVYTFGSGTRLTVV.

The V and J genes are TRBV2 and TRBJ2-1; 11 bases are shared with TRBD2. Germline lookup yields CDR1 SNHLY and CDR2 FYNNEI. The ends lost 8 bases at V and 4 bases at J; junction bases unmatched: 10. The CDR3 runs 16 residues. The DNA for the CDR3 is TGTGCCAGCCTTCCTCTAGCGGGGGGCCAATACAATGAGCAGTTCTTC. Its translation is CASLPLAGGQYNEQFF.

The chain uses TRBV2 and TRBJ2-7, with D possibly TRBD1 on 6 matching bases. The CDR3 has 13 amino acids. The V end was cut by 5 bases, the J end by 5 bases, with 13 bases between. The V gene's germline CDR1 is SNHLY and CDR2 FYNNEI. CDR3 nucleotides: TGTGCCAGCAGTTCTACAGGGTTAAACGAGCAGTACTTC. Translated, it gives CASSSTGLNEQYF.

This clone was recorded only once. This chain connects TRBV9 to TRBJ2-1; D is perhaps TRBD2 (7 bases). Germline V gives CDR1 SGDLS, CDR2 YYNGEE. The CDR3 has 15 amino acids. The ends were cut back, 4 bases at V and 6 bases at J, with 17 bases in the middle. For the CDR3, the DNA is TGTGCCAGCAGCCCTGCCGGGGGGCCCGGCAATGAGCAGTTCTTC. This codes for CASSPAGGPGNEQFF. The variable domain in full, completed from reference TRBV9 and TRBJ2-1, reads DSGVTQTPKHLITATGQRVTLRCSPRSGDLSVYWYQQSLDQGLQFLIQYYNGEERAKGNILERFSAQQFPDLHSELNLSSLELGDSALYFCASSPAGGPGNEQFFGPGTRLTVL.

The rearrangement joins TRBV2 to TRBJ1-4; D remains unclear. CDR1 SNHLY and CDR2 FYNNEI come from the germline V gene. V dropped 2 bases and J dropped 0 bases, with 10 bases sitting between them. CDR3 length equals 16 residues. The CDR3 bases are TGTGCCAGCAGTGAATTTAGCATTGCAACTAATGAAAAACTGTTTTTT. This sequence encodes CASSEFSIATNEKLFF.

CDR3 in DNA: TGTGCCAGCGAGGGCGGGGATTGGACAGATACGCAGTATTTT. Its protein product is CASEGGDWTDTQYF. V and J are TRBV2 and TRBJ2-3; D possibly corresponds to TRBD2 (6 bases). The CDR3 covers 14 residues. The germline V gene encodes CDR1 SNHLY and CDR2 FYNNEI. Between the trimmed V and J ends, which lost 8 bases and 3 bases, there was a span of 15 bases.

The gene calls are TRBV15 and TRBJ2-7; 8 nucleotides agree with TRBD1. CDR1 is LNHNV, CDR2 YYDKDF, per germline (reference sequence). V shed 1 base, J shed 7 bases, and the junction held 9 bases outside the gene matches. The CDR3 runs 15 residues. The CDR3 sequence: CATSRVRDRGGEQYF. CDR3 bases: TGTGCCACCAGCAGAGTACGAGACAGGGGTGGTGAGCAGTACTTC.

The CDR3 sequence is CAWSGGRTYEQYF. In DNA, the CDR3 is TGTGCCTGGAGTGGGGGCAGAACCTACGAGCAGTACTTC. The genes are TRBV30 and TRBJ2-7; D is possibly TRBD1 (5 bases). CDR1 and CDR2 from the germline V gene are GTSNPN and SVGIG (reference sequence). This CDR3 comprises 13 residues. Trimming pared 1 base from V and 2 bases from J, leaving 9 bases between.

The J gene is TRBJ2-5, the V gene TRBV5-4; D is perhaps TRBD1 (6 bases). The germline V and J ends were trimmed by 0 bases and 5 bases, with 14 bases remaining between them. The CDR3 is 15 amino acids. Germline CDR1 and CDR2: SGHNT and YYREEE (reference sequence). The CDR3 DNA is TGTGCCAGCAGCTTGGTTCAGGGTCAGGGGGAGACCCAGTACTTC. Residues: CASSLVQGQGETQYF.

This chain uses TRBV2 with TRBJ2-1; TRBD2 is a possible D gene (6 bases). This CDR3 has 15 residues. The germline gives CDR1 SNHLY, CDR2 FYNNEI. V was clipped by 6 bases and J by 10 bases, with 22 bases between them. The CDR3: CASSWDSSGVGEQFF. In nucleotides, the CDR3 is TGTGCCAGCAGCTGGGACTCGTCGGGCGTAGGCGAGCAGTTCTTC.

The V and J genes are TRBV29-1 and TRBJ1-2; 9 positions match TRBD1. V was pared by 0 bases and J by 0 bases, with 11 bases of the junction left unmatched. This CDR3 has 18 residues. Germline V gene sequence: CDR1 SQVTM, CDR2 ANQGSEA. CDR3 residues: CSVEDRVQGARANYGYTF. DNA of the CDR3: TGCAGCGTTGAAGATCGGGTACAGGGGGCGAGAGCTAACTATGGCTACACCTTC. The whole variable domain, remainder taken from reference TRBV29-1 and TRBJ1-2, is SAVISQKPSRDICQRGTSLTIQCQVDSQVTMMFWYRQQPGQSLTLIATANQGSEATYESGFVIDKFPISRPNLTFSTLTVSNMSPEDSSIYLCSVEDRVQGARANYGYTFGSGTRLTVV.

In DNA, the CDR3 is TGTGCCAGCAGAGGACCGGGACACACTATCTATGGCTACACCTTC. It yields the protein CASRGPGHTIYGYTF. The chain uses TRBV6-1 and TRBJ1-2; possibly TRBD1 for D (6 bases). Germline V gives CDR1 MNHNS, CDR2 SASEGT. V lost 6 bases and J lost 4, with 18 bases in between. The CDR3 consists of 15 residues.

The genes are TRBV6-1 and TRBJ1-2; the match to TRBD1 covers 7 bases. Germline V gene data show CDR1 as MNHNS and CDR2 as SASEGT. The ends lost 8 bases at V and 3 bases at J; junction bases unmatched: 9. The CDR3 covers 14 residues. The CDR3 is CASAGGALDYGYTF. CDR3 in DNA: TGTGCCAGCGCAGGGGGTGCCCTAGACTATGGCTACACCTTC.

The CDR3 loop reads CASSGGQGEETQYF. The CDR3 DNA reads as TGTGCCAGCAGCGGTGGACAGGGGGAAGAGACCCAGTACTTC. The chain links TRBV9 to TRBJ2-5; 10 bases are shared with TRBD1. The length of the CDR3 is 14 residues. The V gene end was trimmed by 3 bases and the J gene end by 3 bases; junction bases not matched to a gene: 2. Germline V gene sequence: CDR1 SGDLS, CDR2 YYNGEE.

This chain joins TRBV11-2 and TRBJ2-2, with 15 bases fitting TRBD2. CDR1 and CDR2 from the germline V gene are SGHAT and FQNNGV. The CDR3 extends over 17 amino acids. The J segment lost 7 bases and the V segment lost 4 bases, leaving 7 bases of the junction unmatched. The CDR3 nucleotides are TGTGCCAGCAGCTGGACTAGCGGGGGGGCCGGAGGCGGGGAGCTGTTTTTT. Its protein is CASSWTSGGAGGGELFF.

The CDR3 here is CASSLGSGTFF. CDR3 sequence (DNA): TGTGCCAGCAGCTTGGGCAGCGGGACTTTCTTT. This rearrangement joins TRBV7-2 to TRBJ1-1; D gene unclear. The CDR3 has 11 residues. Trimming pared 3 bases from V and 12 bases from J, leaving 11 bases between. Germline CDR1 is SGHTA and CDR2 is FQGNSA.

This rearrangement joins TRBV15 to TRBJ2-4; a possible D gene is TRBD2 (6 bases). This CDR3 has 13 residues. Trimming shortened V by 5 bases and J by 8 bases, and 13 bases separated the two germline ends. Germline V gives CDR1 LNHNV, CDR2 YYDKDF (reference sequence). The CDR3 loop is CATSYGGGDIQYF. The CDR3 DNA sequence: TGTGCCACCAGCTACGGGGGAGGAGACATTCAGTACTTC.

The genes are TRBV7-9 and TRBJ1-3, with 8 bases identical to TRBD1. This CDR3 is 17 amino acids long. J lost 2 bases, V lost 4 bases, and 10 bases had no gene match. The germline CDR1 and CDR2 sequences are SEHNR and FQNEAQ (reference sequence). The CDR3 protein is CASSSRTGRSPGNTIYF. CDR3 DNA sequence: TGTGCCAGCAGCTCTCGGACAGGGAGAAGTCCTGGAAACACCATATATTTT.